These 14 T cell receptor beta chains were all obtained from the same sample, sequenced in a study of T cell responses to AZD1222 COVID-19 vaccine. The data were produced by immunoSEQ multiplex PCR, yet TCRdb's version contains in-frame clones alone and is incomplete. This table has approximately 260,000 clones, 85% to 95% appearing once. Material: peripheral blood, obtained on day 0 of AZD1222 vaccination. Receptors originate from an adult in good health.

This rearrangement joins TRBV12-3 or TRBV12-4 to TRBJ2-1; either TRBD1 or TRBD2 may fit D (5 bases each). CDR3 length: 12 amino acids. V shed 6 bases and J shed 10 bases, with 13 bases lying between them. CDR3 protein: CASRRDQREQFF. In nucleotides, the CDR3 is TGTGCCAGCAGAAGGGACCAAAGGGAGCAGTTCTTC.

This clone has just one count. The chain uses TRBV11-3 and TRBJ2-1; D is unclear. CDR1 is SGHNT and CDR2 is YENEEA in the germline V gene. This CDR3 is 15 amino acids long. V was shortened by 0 bases and J by 5 bases, with 11 bases between the two germline ends. CDR3 loop: CASSLDNRPHNEQFF. Here the CDR3 DNA reads TGTGCCAGCAGCTTAGATAATAGGCCTCACAATGAGCAGTTCTTC.

J is TRBJ2-1 and V is TRBV3-1 (or the pseudogene TRBV3-2); D remains unclear. CDR1 is LGHDT, CDR2 YNNKEL, per germline (reference sequence). Trimming took 3 bases from V and 2 from J, leaving 5 bases between them. There are 13 residues in the CDR3. The CDR3 is CASSQMTYNEQFF. The DNA for the CDR3 is TGTGCCAGCAGCCAGATGACCTACAATGAGCAGTTCTTC.

The rearrangement joins TRBV27 to TRBJ1-3, with 7 bases aligning to TRBD1. After removal of 10 bases from V and 12 bases from J, the junction contained 6 bases not matched to a gene. The CDR3 is 10 residues long. Germline V gene data show CDR1 as MNHEY and CDR2 as SMNVEV (reference sequence). CDR3 sequence: CANGQAHIYF. CDR3 bases: TGTGCCAACGGACAGGCCCACATATATTTT.

The V and J genes are TRBV9 and TRBJ1-3, with D possibly matching TRBD1 (5 bases). This CDR3 has 17 amino acids. Germline V gene sequence: CDR1 SGDLS, CDR2 YYNGEE. Trimming took off 0 bases at V and 2 bases at J, with 15 bases between the two ends. The CDR3 sequence is CASSVESSTAPGNTIYF. Written as DNA, the CDR3 is TGTGCCAGCAGCGTAGAAAGTTCGACAGCGCCTGGAAACACCATATATTTT.

The chain recombines TRBV11-2 with TRBJ2-1; D is unresolved. The CDR3 contains 18 residues. V was shortened by 4 bases and J by 1 base, with 20 bases between the two germline ends. Germline CDR1 is SGHAT and CDR2 is FQNNGV. In DNA, the CDR3 is TGTGCCAGCAGCTCCCGGACGTTGGTCTTAAGGTCCTACAATGAGCAGTTCTTC. Its translation is CASSSRTLVLRSYNEQFF.

V and J are TRBV5-1 and TRBJ1-2; 9 bases line up with TRBD1. V was clipped by 0 bases and J by 3 bases; unmatched bases: 9. The CDR3 has 17 amino acids. CDR1 is SGHRS, CDR2 YFSETQ, per germline. The CDR3 DNA follows: TGCGCCAGCAGCTTGGCGGGACAGGGTGATTCGTACTATGGCTACACCTTC. It translates to CASSLAGQGDSYYGYTF.

The chain uses TRBV7-9 and TRBJ2-5; D uncertain. Trimming pared 1 base from V and 5 bases from J, leaving 8 bases between. CDR1 and CDR2 from the germline V gene are SEHNR and FQNEAQ (reference sequence). The CDR3 is 13 amino acids. The DNA of the CDR3 is TGTGCCAGCAGCTTAGGGACCGTGGAGACCCAGTACTTC. Encoded protein: CASSLGTVETQYF.

CDR3 in amino acids: CASSQDLGEQFF. The DNA of the CDR3 is TGCGCCAGCAGCCAAGATTTAGGTGAGCAGTTCTTC. The rearrangement uses TRBV4-1 and TRBJ2-1; D gene ambiguous. V lost 0 bases to trimming and J lost 9 bases, with 6 bases between them. Germline V CDR1 and CDR2: MGHRA, YSYEKL. The CDR3 extends over 12 amino acids.

This sequence joins TRBV15 and TRBJ2-7; possibly TRBD1 or TRBD2 for D (5 bases each). Trimming removed 1 base at V and 2 bases at J, with 6 bases between. The CDR3 consists of 13 residues. In germline, CDR1 is LNHNV, CDR2 YYDKDF (reference sequence). The CDR3 DNA follows: TGTGCCACCAGCAGAGTGGGACCCTACGAGCAGTACTTC. Its translation: CATSRVGPYEQYF.

The gene calls are TRBV25-1 and TRBJ2-1; tentatively, D is TRBD1 (6 bases). This CDR3 contains 16 residues. Germline V gene data show CDR1 as MGHDK and CDR2 as SYGVNS. Trimming stripped 2 bases from V and 10 bases from J, with 21 bases between. CDR3 amino acids: CASSERDMGDTGEQFF. In DNA, the CDR3 is TGTGCCAGCAGTGAACGAGACATGGGGGACACAGGGGAGCAGTTCTTC.

J is TRBJ1-6 and V is TRBV7-2; 9 bases match TRBD1. Germline V gene lookup returns CDR1 SGHTA and CDR2 FQGNSA. This CDR3 contains 16 residues. J was trimmed by 10 bases and V by 5 bases; bases with no gene match: 12. The CDR3 nucleotides read TGTGCCAGCAGCGATCGAAGGACAGGGGCGCACTCACCCCTCCACTTT. This encodes CASSDRRTGAHSPLHF.

The chain is built from TRBV6-6 and TRBJ1-4; D gene uncertain. V gave up 4 bases and J gave up 4 bases, with 1 base separating them. The CDR3 has 11 amino acids. Germline loops: CDR1 MNHNY, CDR2 SVGAGI (reference sequence). CDR3 DNA: TGTGCCAGCAGTTTTAATGAAAAACTGTTTTTT. It encodes CASSFNEKLFF.

A word on this clone: Other DNA sequences in the sample encode the same CDR3. The chain carries TRBV9 and TRBJ1-2; 7 bases line up with TRBD1. CDR3 length: 14 residues. J was trimmed by 2 bases and V by 0 bases; bases with no gene match: 1. Germline CDR1 SGDLS, CDR2 YYNGEE. The CDR3 DNA sequence: TGTGCCAGCAGCGTAGGACAGGGAAACTATGGCTACACCTTC. This translates into CASSVGQGNYGYTF.